A single sample is the source of the 21 T cell receptor beta chains below, sequenced in a study of T cell responses to AZD1222 COVID-19 vaccine. The protocol was immunoSEQ multiplex PCR, while the TCRdb copy is restricted to in-frame clones and leaves out a portion. This table holds about 120,000 clones, about 90% found once. Sample: peripheral blood, taken on day 0 of AZD1222 vaccination. The receptors derive from an adult in good health.

J is TRBJ2-2 and V is TRBV3-1 (or the pseudogene TRBV3-2); tentatively, D is TRBD1 or TRBD2 (5 bases each). V lost 4 bases and J lost 7, with 10 bases in between. The germline CDR1 and CDR2 sequences are LGHDT and YNNKEL (reference sequence). This CDR3 is built from 13 residues. This CDR3 reads CASSRDLIGELFF. Here the CDR3 DNA reads TGTGCCAGCAGCCGGGACCTCATCGGGGAGCTGTTTTTT.

The chain uses TRBV2 and TRBJ2-3; no firm D call. V shed 6 bases and J shed 3 bases, with 7 bases lying between them. The length of the CDR3 is 12 residues. Germline-derived CDR1 and CDR2 are SNHLY and FYNNEI. The CDR3 DNA reads as TGTGCCAGCAGACCCGAAACAGATACGCAGTATTTT. Translating gives CASRPETDTQYF.

The chain couples TRBV16 to TRBJ1-5; D gene ambiguous. Germline V gene lookup returns CDR1 KGHSY and CDR2 FQNENV. The length of the CDR3 is 15 residues. Trimming took off 2 bases at V and 7 bases at J, with 15 bases between the two ends. This chain's CDR3 is CASSQSLLQEQPQHF. The CDR3 coding sequence is TGTGCCAGCAGCCAAAGCCTCCTCCAGGAGCAGCCCCAGCATTTT.

The V and J genes are TRBV12-5 and TRBJ2-3; no clear D gene. The CDR3 sequence is 12 residues long. The V gene's germline CDR1 is LGHNT and CDR2 FRNRAP. Trimming cost V 1 base and J 2 bases, with 1 base left between them. The CDR3 DNA follows: TGTGCTAGTGGTTTGGCCACAGATACGCAGTATTTT. It encodes CASGLATDTQYF.

The chain couples TRBV5-4 to TRBJ1-2; TRBD1 might be the D (6 bases). CDR1 is SGHNT and CDR2 is YYREEE in the germline V gene (reference sequence). CDR3 length: 15 amino acids. V was shortened by 4 bases and J by 4 bases, with 17 bases between the two germline ends. The CDR3 DNA is TGTGCCAGCAGCGGAGCCCGGACAGCAACCTATGGCTACACCTTC. This gives the protein CASSGARTATYGYTF.

The chain carries TRBV2 and TRBJ1-2; maybe TRBD1 (6 bases). Germline V gene data show CDR1 as SNHLY and CDR2 as FYNNEI. This CDR3 has 13 amino acids. V shed 4 bases and J shed 4 bases, with 10 bases lying between them. The CDR3 sequence is CASSADRFYGYTF. As DNA, the CDR3 is TGTGCCAGCAGTGCCGACAGGTTCTATGGCTACACCTTC.

V and J are TRBV18 and TRBJ1-1, with unresolved D. The V gene lost 5 bases and the J gene lost 1 base, with 8 bases spanning the gap. Germline CDR1 reads KGHSH; CDR2 reads LQKENI. There are 13 residues in the CDR3. The DNA of the CDR3 is TGTGCCAGCTCAACCGGGGAGAACACTGAAGCTTTCTTT. It codes for CASSTGENTEAFF.

In regard to this clone: Distinct nucleotide sequences in the sample also encode this CDR3. The V and J genes are TRBV3-1 (or the pseudogene TRBV3-2) and TRBJ1-1; D possibly corresponds to TRBD1 (5 bases). The CDR3 has 12 amino acids. Between the trimmed V and J ends, which lost 3 bases and 4 bases, there was a span of 6 bases. CDR1 is LGHDT and CDR2 is YNNKEL in the germline V gene (reference sequence). As DNA, the CDR3 is TGTGCCAGCAGCCAGGGGGGCACTGAAGCTTTCTTT. Its translation is CASSQGGTEAFF.

V gene TRBV11-2 combines with J gene TRBJ2-2; D unclear. Looked up from germline, CDR1 is SGHAT and CDR2 is FQNNGV. Trimming pared 0 bases from V and 0 bases from J, leaving 8 bases between. The CDR3 has 16 residues. The CDR3 loop is CASSLERTANTGELFF. Written as DNA, the CDR3 is TGTGCCAGCAGCTTAGAACGTACCGCGAACACCGGGGAGCTGTTTTTT.

The rearrangement uses TRBV12-3 or TRBV12-4 and TRBJ2-5, with D uncertain. CDR3 length: 12 amino acids. Between the trimmed V and J ends, which lost 4 bases and 9 bases, there was a span of 12 bases. The chain's CDR3 is CASSSFTGSQYF. CDR3 nucleotide sequence: TGTGCCAGCAGTTCCTTCACTGGGTCCCAGTACTTC.

The chain is built from TRBV5-1 and TRBJ1-5; weak D call: TRBD1 (5 bases). V was cut by 4 bases and J by 7 bases, with 15 bases left in between. Germline-derived CDR1 and CDR2 are SGHRS and YFSETQ. The CDR3 is 14 residues long. CDR3 region: CASSPQGGVQPQHF. Written as DNA, the CDR3 is TGCGCCAGCAGCCCCCAGGGAGGGGTGCAGCCCCAGCATTTT.

The genes are TRBV7-6 and TRBJ2-7; D call uncertain. The V gene's germline CDR1 is SGHVS and CDR2 FNYEAQ. V gave up 1 base and J gave up 0 bases, with 13 bases separating them. The CDR3 totals 16 residues. CDR3 nucleotides: TGTGCCAGCAGCTTAGTCGCCAGCGAGAGCTCCTACGAGCAGTACGTC. It specifies CASSLVASESSYEQYV.

This clone was observed a few times. The V call is TRBV5-6, the J call TRBJ1-1; D gene uncertain. The germline V and J ends were trimmed by 4 bases and 5 bases, with 9 bases remaining between them. CDR3 length equals 12 residues. The germline V gene encodes CDR1 SGHDT and CDR2 YYEEEE. CDR3 amino acids: CASSDGGTEAFF. The CDR3 DNA reads TGTGCCAGCAGCGACGGAGGGACTGAAGCTTTCTTT.

V gene TRBV6-5 combines with J gene TRBJ1-3, with 9 bases matching TRBD1. The trim removed 6 bases at V and 0 bases at J, leaving 3 bases unmatched. This CDR3 is built from 15 residues. Germline V lookup: CDR1 MNHEY, CDR2 SVGAGI. Written as DNA, the CDR3 is TGTGCCAGCAGGCCGACAGGGGGCTCTGGAAACACCATATATTTT. This codes for CASRPTGGSGNTIYF.

The chain has TRBV19 and TRBJ1-6; the D is unclear. V lost 1 base and J lost 4, with 8 bases in between. CDR3 length: 15 amino acids. Germline V gene lookup returns CDR1 LNHDA and CDR2 SQIVND (reference sequence). The CDR3 sequence is CASSIVFGYNSPLHF. The CDR3 bases are TGTGCCAGTAGTATAGTGTTCGGGTATAATTCACCCCTCCACTTT.

The rearrangement joins TRBV7-9 to TRBJ1-2, with unresolved D. The CDR3 contains 14 residues. CDR1 is SEHNR, CDR2 FQNEAQ, per germline (reference sequence). Trimming shortened V by 2 bases and J by 3 bases, and 10 bases separated the two germline ends. The CDR3 is CASSLRVGDYGYTF. The DNA of the CDR3 is TGTGCCAGCAGCTTACGGGTTGGGGACTATGGCTACACCTTC.

The chain recombines TRBV7-9 with TRBJ2-5; 7 positions match TRBD2. Per germline, CDR1 SEHNR and CDR2 FQNEAQ (reference sequence). The junction had 6 bases not matched to a gene; V was cut back by 8 bases and J by 9 bases. CDR3 length: 11 amino acids. The CDR3 DNA reads TGTGCCAGCGGGAGGGAAGGGGCCCAGTACTTC. Amino acid sequence: CASGREGAQYF.

J is TRBJ2-1 and V is TRBV24-1; D uncertain. V shed 3 bases and J shed 12 bases, with 11 bases lying between them. This CDR3 region has 12 residues. Germline V gene lookup returns CDR1 KGHDR and CDR2 SFDVKD. The CDR3 loop reads CATSDADERQFF. The CDR3 region has the DNA TGTGCCACCAGTGATGCAGACGAGAGGCAGTTCTTC.

In its sample, this clone was seen once. The J gene is TRBJ1-5, the V gene TRBV19, with D possibly matching TRBD1 (6 bases). The V and J ends lost 7 bases and 4 bases respectively, with 23 bases between them. The germline CDR1 and CDR2 sequences are LNHDA and SQIVND (reference sequence). CDR3 size: 17 residues. CDR3 residues: CASMGAAGRGPNQPQHF. The CDR3 DNA reads as TGTGCCAGTATGGGGGCGGCAGGGCGGGGGCCAAATCAGCCCCAGCATTTT. Together with reference TRBV19 and TRBJ1-5, the CDR3 gives the full variable domain: DGGITQSPKYLFRKEGQNVTLSCEQNLNHDAMYWYRQDPGQGLRLIYYSQIVNDFQKGDIAEGYSVSREKKESFPLTVTSAQKNPTAFYLCASMGAAGRGPNQPQHFGDGTRLSIL.

The V and J genes are TRBV11-2 and TRBJ2-7; D could derive from TRBD1 or TRBD2 (5 bases each). V lost 3 bases and J 6 bases, leaving 18 bases between the germline ends. Germline-derived CDR1 and CDR2 are SGHAT and FQNNGV. The CDR3 contains 15 residues. CDR3 in amino acids: CASSLDSRDTLEQYV. The CDR3 DNA reads as TGTGCCAGCAGCTTGGACTCCAGGGATACCCTCGAGCAGTACGTC.

This rearrangement joins TRBV5-6 to TRBJ2-5; D is ambiguous. The CDR3 is 13 residues long. Germline loops: CDR1 SGHDT, CDR2 YYEEEE. Trimming shortened V by 4 bases and J by 1 base, and 8 bases separated the two germline ends. The CDR3 nucleotides are TGTGCCAGCAGCCTGTTCAGCCAAGAGACCCAGTACTTC. This sequence encodes CASSLFSQETQYF. Using reference TRBV5-6 and TRBJ2-5 for the parts outside the CDR3, the full variable domain is DAGVTQSPTHLIKTRGQQVTLRCSPKSGHDTVSWYQQALGQGPQFIFQYYEEEERQRGNFPDRFSGHQFPNYSSELNVNALLLGDSALYLCASSLFSQETQYFGPGTRLLVL.